What follows is one T cell receptor (beta chain) and its context. This entry comes from a study of blood T cell repertoires in COVID-19. The wider study: Acute-phase and convalescent COVID-19 samples originated in the United States, Italy and Spain. From T cells, B-cell-depleted T cells, or PBMCs came the material, which was cDNA or gDNA.

Original analysis: From reference gene primer amplification, estimates of nucleated cell counts were derived. Using immunoSEQ multiplex PCR, the repertoire was profiled, and TCRdb retains in-frame clones only, with some absent. The DNA was the basis for D and trimming; V, J and clone size are from that table. This table has around 140,000 clones, roughly 90% appearing once. This receptor was obtained from a man in his 60s with active or convalescent COVID-19. The specimen sequenced was peripheral blood.

The DNA for the CDR3 is TGTGCCAGCAGTCGCAACCCGACAGGGACCAATCAGCCCCAGCATTTT. It specifies CASSRNPTGTNQPQHF. V is TRBV6-2 or TRBV6-3 and J is TRBJ1-5, with 7 bases fitting TRBD1. The germline V gene encodes CDR1 MNHEY and CDR2 SVGEGT. The CDR3 is 16 residues long. J lost 3 bases, V lost 5 bases, and 10 bases had no gene match.